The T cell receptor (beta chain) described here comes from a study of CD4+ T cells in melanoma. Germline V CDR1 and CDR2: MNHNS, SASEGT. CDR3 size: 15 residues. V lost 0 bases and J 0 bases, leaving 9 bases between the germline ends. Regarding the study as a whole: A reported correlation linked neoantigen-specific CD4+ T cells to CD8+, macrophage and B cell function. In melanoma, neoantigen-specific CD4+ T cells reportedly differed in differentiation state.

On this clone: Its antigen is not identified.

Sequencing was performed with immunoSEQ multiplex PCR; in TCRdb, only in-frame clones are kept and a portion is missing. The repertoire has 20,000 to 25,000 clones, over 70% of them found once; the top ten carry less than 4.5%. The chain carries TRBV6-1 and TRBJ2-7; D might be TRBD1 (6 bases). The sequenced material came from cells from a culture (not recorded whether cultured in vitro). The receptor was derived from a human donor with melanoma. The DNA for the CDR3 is TGTGCCAGCAGTGAAGCTTCGACAGGCTCCTACGAGCAGTACTTC. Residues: CASSEASTGSYEQYF.